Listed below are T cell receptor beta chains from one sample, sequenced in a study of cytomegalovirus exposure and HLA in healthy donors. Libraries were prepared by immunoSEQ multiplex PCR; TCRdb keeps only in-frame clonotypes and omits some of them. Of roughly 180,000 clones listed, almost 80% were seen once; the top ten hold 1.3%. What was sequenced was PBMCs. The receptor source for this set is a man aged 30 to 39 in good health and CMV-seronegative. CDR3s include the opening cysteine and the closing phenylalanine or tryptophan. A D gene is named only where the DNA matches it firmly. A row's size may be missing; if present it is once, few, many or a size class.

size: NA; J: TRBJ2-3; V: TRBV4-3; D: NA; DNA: TGCGCCAGCAGCCAAGCGGAAGGTCGAGCGGGTTCTACGCAGTATTTT; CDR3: CASSQAEGRAGSTQYF
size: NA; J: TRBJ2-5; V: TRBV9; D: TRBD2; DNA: TGTGCCAGCAGCGTAGAAAGCGGGGCCTCAGGGGAGACCCAGTACTTC; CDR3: CASSVESGASGETQYF
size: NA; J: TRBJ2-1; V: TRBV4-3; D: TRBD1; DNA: TGCGCCAGCAGCCAAGGAGACAGGGTGTGGGGTAATGAGCAGTTCTTC; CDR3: CASSQGDRVWGNEQFF
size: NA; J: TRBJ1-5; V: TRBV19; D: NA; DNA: TGTGCCAGTAGAGGCAGGGGAAGAAATAGCAATCAGCCCCAGCATTTT; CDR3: CASRGRGRNSNQPQHF
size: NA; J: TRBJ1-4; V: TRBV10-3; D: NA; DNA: TGTGCCATCAGTGAATCAGGGAGGAGGAATGAAAAACTGTTTTTT; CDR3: CAISESGRRNEKLFF
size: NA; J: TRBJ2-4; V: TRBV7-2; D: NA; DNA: TGTGCCAGCAGCTCATCCCAAGCCGGGGGCATTCAGTACTTC; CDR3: CASSSSQAGGIQYF
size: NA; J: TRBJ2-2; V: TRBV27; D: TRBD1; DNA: TGTGCCAGCAGTTTAAAGGACAGGGGGCGAGTCGGGACGGCCGGGGAGCTGTTTTTT; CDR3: CASSLKDRGRVGTAGELFF
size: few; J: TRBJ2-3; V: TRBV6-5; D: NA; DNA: TGTGCCAGCAGTCCTGGCGGGCCAGATACGCAGTATTTT; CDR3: CASSPGGPDTQYF
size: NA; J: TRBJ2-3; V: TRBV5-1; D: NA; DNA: TGCGCCAGCAGCTTCGGGGGGCTAGGCACAGATACGCAGTATTTT; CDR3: CASSFGGLGTDTQYF
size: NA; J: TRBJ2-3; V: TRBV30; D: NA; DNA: TGTGCCTGGAGTCCACGGAGCACAGATACGCAGTATTTT; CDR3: CAWSPRSTDTQYF
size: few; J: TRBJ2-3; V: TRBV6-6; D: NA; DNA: TGTGCCAGCAGAAGGGGGAGCGGGGGCACAGATACGCAGTATTTT; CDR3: CASRRGSGGTDTQYF
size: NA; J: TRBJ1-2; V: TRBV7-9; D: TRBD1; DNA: TGTGCCAGCAGCTCCACAGGGGGCGAGTACTATGGCTACACCTTC; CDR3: CASSSTGGEYYGYTF
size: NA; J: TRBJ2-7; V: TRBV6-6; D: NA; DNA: TGTGCCAGCACCCCAGGTACAGCCTACGAGCAGTACTTC; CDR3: CASTPGTAYEQYF
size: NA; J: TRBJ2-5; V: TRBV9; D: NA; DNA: TGTGCCAGCAGCGTAGGGGGCGGGGAAGAGACCCAGTACTTC; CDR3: CASSVGGGEETQYF
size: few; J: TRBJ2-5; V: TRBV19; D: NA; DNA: TGTGCCTCGGCGGTCCAAGAGACCCAGTACTTC; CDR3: CASAVQETQYF
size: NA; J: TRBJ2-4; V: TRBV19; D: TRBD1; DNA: TGTGCCAGTATGGGGACAGGGGGAAAAAACATTCAGTACTTC; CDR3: CASMGTGGKNIQYF
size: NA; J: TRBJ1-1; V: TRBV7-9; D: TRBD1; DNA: TGTGCCAGCATTCCTACAGGGGAGAACACTGAAGCTTTCTTT; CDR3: CASIPTGENTEAFF
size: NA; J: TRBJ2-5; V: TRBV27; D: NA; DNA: TGTGCCAGCAGTTTCTTAGCGGATTCACGGAGGGAGACCCAGTACTTC; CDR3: CASSFLADSRRETQYF
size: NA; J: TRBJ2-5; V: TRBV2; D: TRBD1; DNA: TGTGCCAGCAGATTACAGGGGGGCAGAGAGACCCAGTACTTC; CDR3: CASRLQGGRETQYF
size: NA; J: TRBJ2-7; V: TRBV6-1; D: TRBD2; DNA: TGTGCCAGCAGTGACCCGCGAAGCGGGGGATACGAGCAGTACTTC; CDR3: CASSDPRSGGYEQYF
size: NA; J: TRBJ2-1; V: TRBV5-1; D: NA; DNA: TGCGCCAGCAGCCCACGCGCGGGAACCTACAATGAGCAGTTCTTC; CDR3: CASSPRAGTYNEQFF
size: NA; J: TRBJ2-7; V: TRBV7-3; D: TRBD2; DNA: TGTGCCAGCAGCTTGGGACTAGCGGACTCCTACGAGCAGTACTTC; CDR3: CASSLGLADSYEQYF
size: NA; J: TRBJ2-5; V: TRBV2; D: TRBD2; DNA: TGTGCCAGCAGTGTGGCGCGGGGGGTCGCGGAGACCCAGTACTTC; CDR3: CASSVARGVAETQYF
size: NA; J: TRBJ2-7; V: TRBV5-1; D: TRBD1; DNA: TGCGCCAGCAGCTTGGCGACAGGGGGCTTAGTAGAGCAGTACTTC; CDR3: CASSLATGGLVEQYF
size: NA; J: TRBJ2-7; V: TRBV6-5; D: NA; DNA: TGTGCCAGCTCAGGGAACTACGAGCAGTACTTC; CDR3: CASSGNYEQYF
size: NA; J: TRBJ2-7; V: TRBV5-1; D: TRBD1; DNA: TGCGCCAGCAGCTTGTACCAGGGGGCGTCGTACGGGCAGTACTTC; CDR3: CASSLYQGASYGQYF
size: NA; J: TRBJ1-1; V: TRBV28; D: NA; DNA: TGTGCCAGCAGCCTAGGTGGGGAGGTGGAAAGGGACACTGAAGCTTTCTTT; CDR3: CASSLGGEVERDTEAFF
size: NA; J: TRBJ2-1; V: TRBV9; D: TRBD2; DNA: TGTGCCAGCAGCAGAGGACTAGCGGGAGTAGTCAATGAGCAGTTCTTC; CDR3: CASSRGLAGVVNEQFF